The 20 T cell receptor beta chains below come from one sample, sequenced in a study of beta chain features in type 1 diabetes. No cognate antigen is known for these TCRs. General observations from the study: Within each of all four CD4+ subsets, Type 1 diabetes patients had TCRB CDR3s that were moderately but significantly shorter.

Reverse transcription of all isolated RNA meant that expressed TCRB transcripts were sequenced. The table came from immunoSEQ multiplex PCR; TCRdb's copy has only in-frame clones and leaves some out. The sample holds more than 200,000 clones; more than 15% are singletons and the top ten take 0.085%. The material sequenced was naive CD4+ T cells from blood. The source is a man aged 30 to 39 with type 1 diabetes.

The chain recombines TRBV28 with TRBJ2-1; maybe TRBD1 (5 bases). The V end was cut by 8 bases, the J end by 0 bases, with 14 bases between. The CDR3 totals 15 residues. Germline lookup yields CDR1 MDHEN and CDR2 SYDVKM. CDR3 amino acids: CASFPTVSSYNEQFF. In nucleotides, the CDR3 is TGTGCCAGCTTCCCGACAGTAAGCTCCTACAATGAGCAGTTCTTC.

The table lists this clone with a few counts. The rearrangement joins TRBV7-2 to TRBJ2-1; D gene ambiguous. V lost 5 bases to trimming and J lost 7 bases, with 9 bases between them. Germline CDR1 reads SGHTA; CDR2 reads FQGNSA. This CDR3 spans 12 amino acids. In nucleotides, the CDR3 is TGTGCCAGCAGCCCACAAGGAAATGAGCAGTTCTTC. It encodes CASSPQGNEQFF.

This clone showed up just a few times. The chain recombines TRBV25-1 with TRBJ2-1; TRBD2 is a possible D gene (6 bases). Germline CDR1 and CDR2: MGHDK and SYGVNS. CDR3 size: 13 residues. Trimming took off 0 bases at V and 7 bases at J, with 7 bases between the two ends. The CDR3 sequence: CASSEYGGNEQFF. The CDR3 DNA reads as TGTGCCAGCAGTGAATATGGAGGGAATGAGCAGTTCTTC.

The chain is built from TRBV29-1 and TRBJ2-7; 9 bases agree with TRBD1. The germline gives CDR1 SQVTM, CDR2 ANQGSEA. The CDR3 loop spans 15 amino acids. Trimming cost V 2 bases and J 3 bases; bases outside gene matches: 8. The CDR3 DNA sequence: TGCAGCGTTGAAAGAGGCGGGACAGGGATCTACGAGCAGTACTTC. Translated: CSVERGGTGIYEQYF.

This rearrangement joins TRBV28 to TRBJ2-3; D unclear. V was pared by 6 bases and J by 13 bases, with 5 bases between. This CDR3 has 8 amino acids. Germline V gene lookup returns CDR1 MDHEN and CDR2 SYDVKM. As DNA, the CDR3 is TGTGCCAGCAGGGCAAAGTATTTT. Translation gives CASRAKYF. Based on the CDR3 plus reference TRBV28 and TRBJ2-3, the full variable domain is DVKVTQSSRYLVKRTGEKVFLECVQDMDHENMFWYRQDPGLGLRLIYFSYDVKMKEKGDIPEGYSVSREKKERFSLILESASTNQTSMYLCASRAKYFGPGTRLTVL.

This clone was seen once. The chain recombines TRBV30 with TRBJ2-7, with TRBD2 as a possible D gene (6 bases). V shed 1 base and J shed 2 bases, with 15 bases lying between them. The germline CDR1 and CDR2 sequences are GTSNPN and SVGIG (reference sequence). The CDR3 is made up of 15 amino acids. CDR3 coding DNA: TGTGCCTGGAGTGCACTCCAGCGGGTTACCTACGAGCAGTACTTC. This encodes CAWSALQRVTYEQYF.

Regarding this clone: This CDR3 is also generated by other DNA sequences in the sample. This chain uses TRBV5-1 with TRBJ2-6, with D perhaps matching TRBD1 or TRBD2 (5 bases each). Per the germline V gene, CDR1 is SGHRS and CDR2 is YFSETQ. This CDR3 has 14 amino acids. V was clipped by 5 bases and J by 1 base, with 7 bases between them. CDR3 amino acids: CASSGGSGANVLTF. CDR3 sequence (DNA): TGCGCCAGCAGTGGGGGTTCTGGGGCCAACGTCCTGACTTTC.

The genes are TRBV29-1 and TRBJ1-1; D is ambiguous. Trimming took 4 bases from V and 4 from J, leaving 19 bases between them. This CDR3 spans 15 amino acids. CDR1 is SQVTM, CDR2 ANQGSEA, per germline. The CDR3 here is CSVVSNPGPLTEAFF. CDR3 nucleotide sequence: TGCAGCGTTGTTTCCAACCCTGGGCCACTCACTGAAGCTTTCTTT.

CDR3 nucleotides: TGTGCCAGCAGTACCGGGACGTACAATGAGCAGTTCTTC. This gives the protein CASSTGTYNEQFF. V gene TRBV28 combines with J gene TRBJ2-1, with D possibly being TRBD1 or TRBD2 (5 bases each). The CDR3 loop spans 13 amino acids. Trimming took 5 bases from V and 4 from J, leaving 9 bases between them. Per the germline V gene, CDR1 is MDHEN and CDR2 is SYDVKM.

This clone occurred a few times. CDR3 DNA sequence: TGCGCCAGCAGCGCTGGACAGGCCTTCGGGAGCTACACCTTC. Encoded protein: CASSAGQAFGSYTF. The chain joins TRBV5-1 to TRBJ1-2, with 7 nucleotides matching TRBD1. This CDR3 contains 14 residues. Trimming removed 4 bases from V and 9 bases from J; junction bases left unmatched: 12. Germline V lookup: CDR1 SGHRS, CDR2 YFSETQ.

The chain recombines TRBV30 with TRBJ2-1; tentative D call: TRBD2 (6 bases). Per the germline V gene, CDR1 is GTSNPN and CDR2 is SVGIG (reference sequence). The CDR3 has 14 residues. Trimming cost V 8 bases and J 2 bases, with 16 bases left between them. CDR3 loop: CAGGVAGTYNEQFF. As DNA, the CDR3 is TGTGCCGGAGGGGTCGCGGGCACCTACAATGAGCAGTTCTTC. Full variable domain (outside the CDR3, taken from reference TRBV30 and TRBJ2-1): SQTIHQWPATLVQPVGSPLSLECTVEGTSNPNLYWYRQAAGRGLQLLFYSVGIGQISSEVPQNLSASRPQDRQFILSSKKLLLSDSGFYLCAGGVAGTYNEQFFGPGTRLTVL.

The chain couples TRBV7-8 to TRBJ2-7; D perhaps matches TRBD1 (6 bases). Germline V gene sequence: CDR1 SGHVS, CDR2 FQNEAQ. The CDR3 has 14 amino acids. V was shortened by 2 bases and J by 5 bases, with 13 bases between the two germline ends. CDR3 protein: CASSLTGMFNEQYF. In DNA form, the CDR3 reads TGTGCCAGCAGCTTAACAGGGATGTTCAACGAGCAGTACTTC.

The V and J genes are TRBV29-1 and TRBJ2-1; D is ambiguous. Germline CDR1 SQVTM, CDR2 ANQGSEA. The CDR3 sequence is 10 residues long. Trimming stripped 4 bases from V and 10 bases from J, with 8 bases between. The CDR3 region has the DNA TGCAGCGTTGGCCTCCCGGAGCAGTTCTTC. Translated: CSVGLPEQFF.

This clone was seen a handful of times. The chain has TRBV29-1 and TRBJ2-2; maybe TRBD1 (6 bases). In germline, CDR1 is SQVTM, CDR2 ANQGSEA. This CDR3 is built from 13 residues. V was pared by 5 bases and J by 6 bases, with 13 bases between. The CDR3 DNA reads as TGCAGCGTTAAACGGACAGTCCCCGGGGAGCTGTTTTTT. It encodes CSVKRTVPGELFF.

This CDR3 reads CSVQGTDQPQHF. The CDR3 DNA sequence: TGCAGCGTGCAGGGTACGGATCAGCCCCAGCATTTT. The chain links TRBV29-1 to TRBJ1-5; weak D call: TRBD1 (5 bases). V was cut by 6 bases and J by 5 bases, with 11 bases left in between. The germline V gene encodes CDR1 SQVTM and CDR2 ANQGSEA. The CDR3 is 12 residues long. Filled out from reference TRBV29-1 and TRBJ1-5, the complete variable domain reads SAVISQKPSRDICQRGTSLTIQCQVDSQVTMMFWYRQQPGQSLTLIATANQGSEATYESGFVIDKFPISRPNLTFSTLTVSNMSPEDSSIYLCSVQGTDQPQHFGDGTRLSIL.

This clone occurred a few times. This chain uses TRBV10-3 with TRBJ2-1; 10 positions agree with TRBD2. Germline trimming cut 4 bases from V and 0 bases from J; bases unmatched to any gene: 12. Germline V CDR1 and CDR2: ENHRY, SYGVKD. This CDR3 is 19 amino acids long. CDR3 region: CAISARGLASGSSYNEQFF. Written as DNA, the CDR3 is TGTGCCATCAGTGCCCGAGGGTTAGCTAGCGGGAGCTCCTACAATGAGCAGTTCTTC.

This clone was seen only a few times. The chain carries TRBV29-1 and TRBJ2-1; D may match TRBD1 or TRBD2 (6 bases each). The CDR3 runs to 14 residues. Trimming took 7 bases from V and 4 from J, leaving 17 bases between them. Germline V gene data show CDR1 as SQVTM and CDR2 as ANQGSEA. The DNA for the CDR3 is TGCAGCGGTGACCCCTCGGGGGCGTACAATGAGCAGTTCTTC. Encoded protein: CSGDPSGAYNEQFF.

The chain is built from TRBV30 and TRBJ1-2, with D unresolved. The CDR3 is made up of 13 amino acids. Trimming took off 4 bases at V and 5 bases at J, with 14 bases between the two ends. Germline CDR1 and CDR2: GTSNPN and SVGIG (reference sequence). The CDR3 loop reads CAWTYPGRYGYTF. CDR3 nucleotides: TGTGCCTGGACCTACCCGGGGAGATATGGCTACACCTTC.

The chain has TRBV19 and TRBJ2-1; no reliable D call. V dropped 6 bases and J dropped 9 bases, with 9 bases sitting between them. Germline CDR1 reads LNHDA; CDR2 reads SQIVND (reference sequence). CDR3 length equals 11 residues. The CDR3 coding sequence is TGTGCCAGTAGAACTGTGGGTGAGCAGTTCTTC. Translating gives CASRTVGEQFF.

This clone turned up a few times. The genes are TRBV5-4 and TRBJ2-7, with 7 nucleotides matching TRBD2. CDR3 length: 14 residues. Losses at the gene ends were 1 base for V and 7 bases for J; bases not matched to a gene: 8. Looked up from germline, CDR1 is SGHNT and CDR2 is YYREEE (reference sequence). Here the CDR3 reads CASSLFTAGREQYF. In DNA form, the CDR3 reads TGTGCCAGCAGCTTGTTTACCGCCGGGAGGGAGCAGTACTTC.